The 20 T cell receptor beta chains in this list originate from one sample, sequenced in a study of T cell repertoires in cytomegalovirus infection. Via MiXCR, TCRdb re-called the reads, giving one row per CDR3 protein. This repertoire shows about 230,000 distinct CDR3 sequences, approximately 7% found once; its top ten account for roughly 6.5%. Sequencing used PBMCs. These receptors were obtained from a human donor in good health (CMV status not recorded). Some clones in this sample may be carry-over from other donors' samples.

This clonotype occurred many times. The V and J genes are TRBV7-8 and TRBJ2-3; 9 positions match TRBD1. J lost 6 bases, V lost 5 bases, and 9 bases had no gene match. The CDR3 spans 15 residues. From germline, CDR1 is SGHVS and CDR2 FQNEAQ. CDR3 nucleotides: TGTGCCAGCAGCCTTATACAGGGGGCAGGGGATACGCAGTATTTT. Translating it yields CASSLIQGAGDTQYF.

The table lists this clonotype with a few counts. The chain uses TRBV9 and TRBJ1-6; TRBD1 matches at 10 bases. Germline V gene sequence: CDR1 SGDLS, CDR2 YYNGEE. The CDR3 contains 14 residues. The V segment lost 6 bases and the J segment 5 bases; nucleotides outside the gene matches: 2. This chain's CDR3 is CASKGTGDNSPLHF. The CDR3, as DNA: TGTGCCAGCAAAGGGACAGGGGATAATTCACCCCTCCACTTT. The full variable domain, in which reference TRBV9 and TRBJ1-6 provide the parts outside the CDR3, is DSGVTQTPKHLITATGQRVTLRCSPRSGDLSVYWYQQSLDQGLQFLIQYYNGEERAKGNILERFSAQQFPDLHSELNLSSLELGDSALYFCASKGTGDNSPLHFGNGTRLTVT.

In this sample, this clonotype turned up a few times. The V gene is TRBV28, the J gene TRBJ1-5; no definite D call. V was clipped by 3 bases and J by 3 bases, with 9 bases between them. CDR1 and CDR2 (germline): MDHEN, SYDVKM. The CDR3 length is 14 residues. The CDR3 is CASSFGQPNQPQHF. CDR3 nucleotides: TGTGCCAGCAGTTTCGGGCAGCCCAATCAGCCCCAGCATTTT.

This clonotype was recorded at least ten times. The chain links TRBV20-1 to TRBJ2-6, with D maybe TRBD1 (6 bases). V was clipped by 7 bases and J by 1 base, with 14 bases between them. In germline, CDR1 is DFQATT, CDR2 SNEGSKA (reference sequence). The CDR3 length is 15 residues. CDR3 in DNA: TGCAGTGTGGGCAGGGGAGCTTCTGGGGCCAACGTCCTGACTTTC. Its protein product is CSVGRGASGANVLTF.

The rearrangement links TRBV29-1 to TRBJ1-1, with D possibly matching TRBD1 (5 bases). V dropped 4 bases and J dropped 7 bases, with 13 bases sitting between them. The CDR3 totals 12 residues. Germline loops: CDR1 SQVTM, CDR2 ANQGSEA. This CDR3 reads CSVGWGGGEAFF. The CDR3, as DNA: TGCAGCGTTGGGTGGGGCGGAGGTGAAGCTTTCTTT. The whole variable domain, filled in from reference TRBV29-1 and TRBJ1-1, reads SAVISQKPSRDICQRGTSLTIQCQVDSQVTMMFWYRQQPGQSLTLIATANQGSEATYESGFVIDKFPISRPNLTFSTLTVSNMSPEDSSIYLCSVGWGGGEAFFGQGTRLTVV.

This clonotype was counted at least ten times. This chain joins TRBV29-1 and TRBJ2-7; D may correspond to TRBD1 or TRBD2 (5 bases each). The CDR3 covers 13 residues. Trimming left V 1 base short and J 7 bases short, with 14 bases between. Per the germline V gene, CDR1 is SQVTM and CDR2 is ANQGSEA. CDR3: CSVEGGPAREQYF. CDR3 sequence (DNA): TGCAGCGTTGAAGGGGGACCAGCGAGGGAGCAGTACTTC.

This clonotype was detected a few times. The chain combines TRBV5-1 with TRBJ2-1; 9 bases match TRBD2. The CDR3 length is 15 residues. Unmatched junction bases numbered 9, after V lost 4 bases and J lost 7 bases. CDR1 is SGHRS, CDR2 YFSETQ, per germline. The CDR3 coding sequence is TGCGCCAGCAGCCCCGGGACTAGCCTCCCGAATGAGCAGTTCTTC. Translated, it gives CASSPGTSLPNEQFF.

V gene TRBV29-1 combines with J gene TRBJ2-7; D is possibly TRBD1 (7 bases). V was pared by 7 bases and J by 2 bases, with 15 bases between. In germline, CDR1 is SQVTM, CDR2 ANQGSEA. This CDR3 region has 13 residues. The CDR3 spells CSAKEGAAYEQYF. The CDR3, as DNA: TGCAGCGCCAAGGAGGGGGCGGCCTACGAGCAGTACTTC.

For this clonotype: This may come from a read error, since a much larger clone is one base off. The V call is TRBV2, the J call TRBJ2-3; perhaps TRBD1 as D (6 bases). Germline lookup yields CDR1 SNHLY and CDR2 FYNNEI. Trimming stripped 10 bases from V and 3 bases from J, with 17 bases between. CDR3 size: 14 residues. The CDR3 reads CANTPQGLTDTQYF. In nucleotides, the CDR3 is TGTGCCAACACGCCCCAGGGGCTTACAGATACGCAGTATTTT. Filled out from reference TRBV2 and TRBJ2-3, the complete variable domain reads EPEVTQTPSHQVTQMGQEVILRCVPISNHLYFYWYRQILGQKVEFLVSFYNNEISEKSEIFDDQFSVERPDGSNFTLKIRSTKLEDSAMYFCANTPQGLTDTQYFGPGTRLTVL.

This CDR3 is CASSWGLGGTYNEQFF. CDR3 in DNA: TGTGCCAGCAGCTGGGGCCTCGGGGGCACATACAATGAGCAGTTCTTC. The chain links TRBV7-3 to TRBJ2-1; D tentatively reads TRBD1 or TRBD2 (6 bases each). CDR3 size: 16 residues. Trimming removed 4 bases from V and 4 bases from J, with 17 bases in between. The V gene's germline CDR1 is SGHTA and CDR2 FQGTGA.

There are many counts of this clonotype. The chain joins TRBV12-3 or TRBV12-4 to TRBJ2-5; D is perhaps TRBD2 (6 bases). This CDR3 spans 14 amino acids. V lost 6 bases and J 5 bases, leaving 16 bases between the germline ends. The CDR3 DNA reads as TGTGCCAGCAGCACCCTCCCCGGGGGTGAGACCCAGTACTTC. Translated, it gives CASSTLPGGETQYF.

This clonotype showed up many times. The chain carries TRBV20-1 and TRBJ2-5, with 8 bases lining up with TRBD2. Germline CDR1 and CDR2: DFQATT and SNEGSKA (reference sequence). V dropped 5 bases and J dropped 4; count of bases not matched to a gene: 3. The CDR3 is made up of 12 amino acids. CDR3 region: CSARGGPETQYF. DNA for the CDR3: TGCAGTGCTCGGGGGGGCCCAGAGACCCAGTACTTC.

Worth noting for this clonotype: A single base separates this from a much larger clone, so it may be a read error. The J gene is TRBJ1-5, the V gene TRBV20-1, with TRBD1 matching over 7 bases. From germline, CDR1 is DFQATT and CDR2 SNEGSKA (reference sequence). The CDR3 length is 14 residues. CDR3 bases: TGCAGTGCTAGGGCAAGGACAGGCCATCAGTCCCAGCATTTT. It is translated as CSARARTGHQSQHF.

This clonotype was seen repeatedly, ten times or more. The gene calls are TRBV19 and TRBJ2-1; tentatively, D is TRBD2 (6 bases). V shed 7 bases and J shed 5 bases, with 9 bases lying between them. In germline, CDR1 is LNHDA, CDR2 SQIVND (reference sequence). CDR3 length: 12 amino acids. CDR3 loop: CASKRTNNEQFF. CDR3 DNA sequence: TGTGCCAGTAAACGGACTAACAATGAGCAGTTCTTC.

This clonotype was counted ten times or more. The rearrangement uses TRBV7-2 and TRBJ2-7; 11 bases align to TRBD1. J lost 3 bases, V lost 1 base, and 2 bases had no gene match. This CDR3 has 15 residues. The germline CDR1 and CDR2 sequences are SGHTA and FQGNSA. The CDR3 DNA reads TGTGCCAGCAGCTTAGAAGGGACAGGGGGCTACGAGCAGTACTTC. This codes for CASSLEGTGGYEQYF. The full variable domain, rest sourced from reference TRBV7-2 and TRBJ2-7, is GAGVSQSPSNKVTEKGKDVELRCDPISGHTALYWYRQSLGQGLEFLIYFQGNSAPDKSGLPSDRFSAERTGGSVSTLTIQRTQQEDSAVYLCASSLEGTGGYEQYFGPGTRLTVT.

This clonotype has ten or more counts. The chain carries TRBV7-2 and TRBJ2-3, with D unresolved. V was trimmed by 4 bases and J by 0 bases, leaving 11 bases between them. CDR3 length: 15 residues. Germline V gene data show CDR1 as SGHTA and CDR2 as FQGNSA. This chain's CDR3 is CASSSWVTSTDTQYF. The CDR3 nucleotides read TGTGCCAGCAGCTCCTGGGTTACTAGCACAGATACGCAGTATTTT.

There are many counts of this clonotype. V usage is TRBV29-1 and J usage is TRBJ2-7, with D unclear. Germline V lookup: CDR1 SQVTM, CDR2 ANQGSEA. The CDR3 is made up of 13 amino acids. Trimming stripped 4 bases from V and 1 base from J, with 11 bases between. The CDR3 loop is CSVGYGRSYEQYF. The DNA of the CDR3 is TGCAGCGTTGGGTACGGCAGATCCTACGAGCAGTACTTC.

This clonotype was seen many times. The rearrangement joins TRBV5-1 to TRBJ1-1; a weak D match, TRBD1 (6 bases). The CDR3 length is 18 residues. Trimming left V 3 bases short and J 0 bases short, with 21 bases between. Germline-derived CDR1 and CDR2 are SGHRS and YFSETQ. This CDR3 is CASSWMVGGAGMNTEAFF. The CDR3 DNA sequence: TGCGCCAGCAGCTGGATGGTGGGGGGCGCCGGGATGAACACTGAAGCTTTCTTT.

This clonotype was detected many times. CDR3: CSAGFSGGTTSGNTIYF. CDR3 bases: TGCAGTGCTGGATTCAGCGGGGGGACAACCTCTGGAAACACCATATATTTT. The chain combines TRBV20-1 with TRBJ1-3; D is perhaps TRBD1 (6 bases). The germline V gene encodes CDR1 DFQATT and CDR2 SNEGSKA (reference sequence). The CDR3 is made up of 17 amino acids. V dropped 5 bases and J dropped 0 bases, with 20 bases sitting between them.

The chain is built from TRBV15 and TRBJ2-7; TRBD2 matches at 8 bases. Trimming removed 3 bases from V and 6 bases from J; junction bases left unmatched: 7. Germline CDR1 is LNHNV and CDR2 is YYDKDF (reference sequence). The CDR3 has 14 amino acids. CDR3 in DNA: TGTGCCACCAGCAGGGGCACGGGAGGGCTCGAGCAGTACTTC. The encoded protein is CATSRGTGGLEQYF.